Shown below are 20 T cell receptor beta chains from a single sample sequenced in a study of cytotoxic CD8 clonotypes in ibrutinib-treated CLL. Measured with immunoSEQ multiplex PCR; TCRdb has only the in-frame clones, and not every one. Among 40,000 to 60,000 clones listed, approximately 53% were seen once. Source: PBMCs, taken after 12 months of ibrutinib treatment. These receptors were collected from a human donor with chronic lymphocytic leukemia.

This clone was found once. V usage is TRBV7-6 and J usage is TRBJ1-4; D unresolved. CDR3 length: 13 amino acids. CDR1 is SGHVS and CDR2 is FNYEAQ in the germline V gene. V was shortened by 4 bases and J by 8 bases, with 11 bases between the two germline ends. This CDR3 reads CASSSPPVEKLFF. Here the CDR3 DNA reads TGTGCCAGCAGCTCCCCCCCCGTAGAAAAACTGTTTTTT.

In this sample, this clone turned up once. The J gene is TRBJ1-2, the V gene TRBV28; no clear D. Trimming took off 7 bases at V and 0 bases at J, with 12 bases between the two ends. The CDR3 sequence is 14 residues long. In germline, CDR1 is MDHEN, CDR2 SYDVKM. The CDR3 coding sequence is TGTGCCAGCAACCTCTGGCAGACTAACTATGGCTACACCTTC. Its protein product is CASNLWQTNYGYTF.

V usage is TRBV28 and J usage is TRBJ2-3; TRBD2 matches at 8 bases. The CDR3 extends over 14 amino acids. Germline CDR1 is MDHEN and CDR2 is SYDVKM. V dropped 7 bases and J dropped 2; count of bases not matched to a gene: 5. The DNA for the CDR3 is TGTGCCAGCACCCGGGGGGGAAACACAGATACGCAGTATTTT. The encoded protein is CASTRGGNTDTQYF.

The chain links TRBV14 to TRBJ2-1; TRBD2 aligns across 14 bases. This CDR3 spans 19 amino acids. Trimming at V came to 5 bases and at J to 1 base, leaving 10 bases not matched to a gene. The V gene's germline CDR1 is SGHDN and CDR2 FVKESK. The CDR3 bases are TGTGCCAGCAGCAAACCCGGGACTAGCGGGAGACTGTCCTACAATGAGCAGTTCTTC. It yields the protein CASSKPGTSGRLSYNEQFF.

The chain has TRBV2 and TRBJ2-1, with a tentative D call TRBD2 (6 bases). The CDR3 contains 13 residues. The germline CDR1 and CDR2 sequences are SNHLY and FYNNEI. The germline V and J ends were trimmed by 6 bases and 5 bases, with 11 bases remaining between them. The CDR3 loop reads CASRRTTNNEQFF. CDR3 DNA: TGTGCCAGCAGACGGACTACCAACAATGAGCAGTTCTTC.

This clone was picked up many times. The chain links TRBV18 to TRBJ1-2; 9 bases are a match to TRBD1. In germline, CDR1 is KGHSH, CDR2 LQKENI. This CDR3 is 13 amino acids long. The junction had 2 bases not matched to a gene; V was cut back by 3 bases and J by 6 bases. The CDR3 spells CASSPRQGDGYTF. For the CDR3, the DNA is TGTGCCAGCTCACCCCGACAGGGGGATGGCTACACCTTC.

This chain joins TRBV9 and TRBJ1-1; tentatively, D is TRBD1 (5 bases). CDR1 and CDR2 from the germline V gene are SGDLS and YYNGEE. The CDR3 loop spans 17 amino acids. V lost 4 bases and J lost 1, with 20 bases in between. The CDR3 DNA reads TGTGCCAGCAGCCCCCGACCCACCGGGACGGGGAACACTGAAGCTTTCTTT. Its protein is CASSPRPTGTGNTEAFF. Drawing the rest from reference TRBV9 and TRBJ1-1, the complete variable domain is DSGVTQTPKHLITATGQRVTLRCSPRSGDLSVYWYQQSLDQGLQFLIQYYNGEERAKGNILERFSAQQFPDLHSELNLSSLELGDSALYFCASSPRPTGTGNTEAFFGQGTRLTVV.

V and J are TRBV5-1 and TRBJ2-3; 14 nucleotides align to TRBD2. CDR1 SGHRS and CDR2 YFSETQ come from the germline V gene. This CDR3 is 17 amino acids long. V dropped 2 bases and J dropped 1; count of bases not matched to a gene: 3. In DNA, the CDR3 is TGCGCCAGCAGCTTCCTGGGACTAGCGGGGGGCACAGATACGCAGTATTTT. Its protein product is CASSFLGLAGGTDTQYF.

V is TRBV7-9 and J is TRBJ2-5; TRBD2 aligns across 8 bases. This CDR3 spans 14 amino acids. The germline gives CDR1 SEHNR, CDR2 FQNEAQ (reference sequence). The ends lost 5 bases at V and 2 bases at J; junction bases unmatched: 4. CDR3 DNA sequence: TGTGCCAGCAGCCAGACTAGCGTTCAAGAGACCCAGTACTTC. As protein: CASSQTSVQETQYF.

The V gene is TRBV5-1, the J gene TRBJ2-3; D gene uncertain. Germline CDR1 SGHRS, CDR2 YFSETQ. The CDR3 is 11 amino acids. The V gene lost 4 bases and the J gene lost 11 bases, with 11 bases spanning the gap. The CDR3 protein is CASSLEGGQYF. DNA for the CDR3: TGCGCCAGCAGCCTCGAAGGCGGGCAGTATTTT.

Only a few counts were recorded for this clone. This chain uses TRBV9 with TRBJ1-1; TRBD1 matches 7 bases. This CDR3 contains 15 residues. Trimming at V came to 4 bases and at J to 5 bases, leaving 11 bases not matched to a gene. In germline, CDR1 is SGDLS, CDR2 YYNGEE. CDR3 region: CASSRDLQGGTEAFF. CDR3 bases: TGTGCCAGCAGCCGTGATCTCCAGGGGGGGACTGAAGCTTTCTTT. Looking up the rest from reference TRBV9 and TRBJ1-1 gives the full variable domain: DSGVTQTPKHLITATGQRVTLRCSPRSGDLSVYWYQQSLDQGLQFLIQYYNGEERAKGNILERFSAQQFPDLHSELNLSSLELGDSALYFCASSRDLQGGTEAFFGQGTRLTVV.

This chain links TRBV5-4 with TRBJ2-7; 13 nucleotides align to TRBD2. J was trimmed by 4 bases and V by 4 bases; bases with no gene match: 8. The germline gives CDR1 SGHNT, CDR2 YYREEE (reference sequence). The CDR3 consists of 16 residues. The CDR3 protein is CASSTTTSGRRYEQYF. The CDR3 DNA reads as TGTGCCAGCAGCACCACGACTAGCGGGAGGAGGTACGAGCAGTACTTC. Full variable domain (rest looked up from reference TRBV5-4 and TRBJ2-7): ETGVTQSPTHLIKTRGQQVTLRCSSQSGHNTVSWYQQALGQGPQFIFQYYREEENGRGNFPPRFSGLQFPNYSSELNVNALELDDSALYLCASSTTTSGRRYEQYFGPGTRLTVT.

V is TRBV6-1 and J is TRBJ2-1, with 7 bases aligning to TRBD2. This CDR3 has 12 residues. With 7 bases clipped from V and 8 bases from J, the junction kept 5 bases outside the gene matches. Germline assignment: CDR1 MNHNS and CDR2 SASEGT. CDR3 residues: CASKREGYEQFF. DNA of the CDR3: TGTGCCAGCAAAAGGGAGGGCTATGAGCAGTTCTTC.

The chain couples TRBV11-3 to TRBJ2-5; 10 bases are a match to TRBD1. V lost 5 bases, J lost 4 bases, and 4 bases stayed unmatched. The CDR3 covers 14 residues. Germline CDR1 SGHNT, CDR2 YENEEA. DNA of the CDR3: TGTGCCAGCAGCACCGGACAGGGGGGAGAGACCCAGTACTTC. It translates to CASSTGQGGETQYF. The entire variable domain, with the rest obtained from reference TRBV11-3 and TRBJ2-5, is as follows: EAGVVQSPRYKIIEKKQPVAFWCNPISGHNTLYWYLQNLGQGPELLIRYENEEAVDDSQLPKDRFSAERLKGVDSTLKIQPAELGDSAVYLCASSTGQGGETQYFGPGTRLLVL.

The chain carries TRBV18 and TRBJ1-1; D remains ambiguous. The V end was cut by 2 bases, the J end by 0 bases, with 7 bases between. Germline CDR1 reads KGHSH; CDR2 reads LQKENI. This CDR3 region has 14 residues. The CDR3 DNA follows: TGTGCCAGCTCACCATACACAATGAACACTGAAGCTTTCTTT. Protein: CASSPYTMNTEAFF.

This sequence joins TRBV27 and TRBJ1-2; no firm D call. In germline, CDR1 is MNHEY, CDR2 SMNVEV (reference sequence). V was shortened by 1 base and J by 4 bases, with 10 bases between the two germline ends. The CDR3 is 14 amino acids. The CDR3 sequence: CASSLYGSFYGYTF. For the CDR3, the DNA is TGTGCCAGCAGTTTATACGGGTCATTCTATGGCTACACCTTC.

This clone was picked up one time. V is TRBV9 and J is TRBJ2-1; D is perhaps TRBD1 or TRBD2 (5 bases each). This CDR3 has 17 amino acids. The germline CDR1 and CDR2 sequences are SGDLS and YYNGEE. The ends were cut back, 0 bases at V and 3 bases at J, with 16 bases in the middle. This chain's CDR3 is CASSVGAGSGGYNEQFF. In nucleotides, the CDR3 is TGTGCCAGCAGCGTAGGGGCAGGTAGTGGGGGCTACAATGAGCAGTTCTTC.

A note on this clone: One end of the junction is discordant with germline, which a read error may explain. This chain uses TRBV7-7 with TRBJ1-2; D is unresolved. CDR1 and CDR2 from the germline V gene are SSHAT and FNYEAQ (reference sequence). The CDR3 consists of 10 residues. The CDR3 coding sequence is TGTGCTAGCAGCCAAAGCAGTTGCACCTTC. Amino acids: CASSQSSCTF.

The V gene is TRBV7-9, the J gene TRBJ2-7; TRBD1 is a possible D gene (6 bases). CDR3 length: 14 amino acids. The V gene lost 3 bases and the J gene lost 6 bases, with 15 bases spanning the gap. CDR1 and CDR2 (germline): SEHNR, FQNEAQ (reference sequence). Here the CDR3 DNA reads TGTGCCAGCAGCTTGGGGACCACAGGGACCGAGCAGTACTTC. Translating it yields CASSLGTTGTEQYF.

V gene TRBV18 combines with J gene TRBJ2-2, with TRBD1 matching 9 bases. CDR3 length: 15 residues. Germline CDR1 and CDR2: KGHSH and LQKENI. V gave up 5 bases and J gave up 1 base; unmatched junction bases: 2. CDR3 protein: CASSGQGWNTGELFF. The CDR3 nucleotides are TGTGCCAGCTCAGGACAGGGGTGGAACACCGGGGAGCTGTTTTTT.